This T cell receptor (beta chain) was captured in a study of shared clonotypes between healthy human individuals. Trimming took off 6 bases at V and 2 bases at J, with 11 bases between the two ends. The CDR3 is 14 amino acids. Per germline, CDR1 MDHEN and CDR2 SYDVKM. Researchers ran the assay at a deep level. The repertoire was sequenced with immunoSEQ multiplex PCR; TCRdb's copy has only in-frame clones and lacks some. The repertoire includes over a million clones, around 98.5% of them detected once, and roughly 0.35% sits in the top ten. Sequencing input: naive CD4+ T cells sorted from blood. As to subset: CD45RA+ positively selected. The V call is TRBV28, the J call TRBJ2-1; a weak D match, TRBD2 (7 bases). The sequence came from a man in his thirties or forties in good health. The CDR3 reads CASRGGGPYNEQFF. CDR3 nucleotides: TGTGCCAGCAGGGGAGGGGGACCCTACAATGAGCAGTTCTTC.